This T cell receptor beta chain was sequenced in a study of cytomegalovirus exposure and HLA in healthy donors. The PCR made use of 60 Vbeta and 13 Jbeta primers. Generated by immunoSEQ multiplex PCR, the TCRdb table keeps only in-frame clones and is missing some. The sample yields more than 250,000 clones, 70% to 90% seen once. About this clone itself: Its antigen is not known.

Trimming pared 0 bases from V and 4 bases from J, leaving 11 bases between. The CDR3 runs 15 residues. Germline V CDR1 and CDR2: SGDLS, YYNGEE. Study-level points and caveats: An analysis done earlier found most TCR beta V segments productive about 87% or about 30% of the time. It was reported in a later analysis that an Asian-associated ancestry cluster showed fewer N-insertions than the approximately 670-donor mean. Presence/absence analyses assumed roughly uniform sequencing depth across donors. HLA alleles were associated with roughly 17,000 TCR beta sequences in a later analysis at 0.05 false discovery rate.

The sequence was collected from a woman between 18 and 29 years old in good health and CMV-seronegative. Sequencing input: PBMCs. This chain uses TRBV9 with TRBJ1-5; TRBD1 might be the D (6 bases). The CDR3, as DNA: TGTGCCAGCAGCGTAGGCAGGGGACCAAATCAGCCCCAGCATTTT. Encoded protein: CASSVGRGPNQPQHF.